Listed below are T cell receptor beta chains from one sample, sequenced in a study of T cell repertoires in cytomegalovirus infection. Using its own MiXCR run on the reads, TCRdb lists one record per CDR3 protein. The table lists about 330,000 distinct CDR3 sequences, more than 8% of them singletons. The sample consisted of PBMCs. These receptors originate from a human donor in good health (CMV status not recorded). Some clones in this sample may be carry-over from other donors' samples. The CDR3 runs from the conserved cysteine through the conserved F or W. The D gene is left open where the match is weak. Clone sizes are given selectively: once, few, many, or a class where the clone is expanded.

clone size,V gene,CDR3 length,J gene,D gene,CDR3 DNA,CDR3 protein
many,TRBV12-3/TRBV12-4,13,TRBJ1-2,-,TGTGCCAGCAGTTTAGCGGCCCAGTATGGCTACACCTTC,CASSLAAQYGYTF
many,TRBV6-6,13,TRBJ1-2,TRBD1,TGTGCCAGCAGGACAGGGATTAACTATGGCTACACCTTC,CASRTGINYGYTF
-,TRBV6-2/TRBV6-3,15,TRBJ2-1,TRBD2,TGTGCCAGCAGTTACGGGGGGGTCTCCTACAATGAGCAGTTCTTC,CASSYGGVSYNEQFF
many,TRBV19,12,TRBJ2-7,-,TGTGCCAGCCGCGACAGAGACTACGAGCAGTACTTC,CASRDRDYEQYF
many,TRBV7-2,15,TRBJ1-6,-,TGTGCCAGCAGCACGGACAGTCATACATCGTATCCCCTCCACTTT,CASSTDSHTSYPLHF
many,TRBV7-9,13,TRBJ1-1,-,TGTGCCAGCAGCTCACAGGGTTCCACTGAAGCTTTCTTT,CASSSQGSTEAFF
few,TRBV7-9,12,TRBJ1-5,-,TGTGCCAGCAGCGTCGGGACCCAGCCCCAGCATTTT,CASSVGTQPQHF
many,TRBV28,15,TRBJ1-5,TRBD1,TGTGCCAGCAGTTTATTACAGGGGGGAAATCAGCCCCAGCATTTT,CASSLLQGGNQPQHF
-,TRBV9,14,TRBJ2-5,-,TGTGCCAGCAGTGGAACCGGACAGCACGGGACCCAGTACTTC,CASSGTGQHGTQYF
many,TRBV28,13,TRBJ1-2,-,TGTGCCAGCAGTTCCCCCCGAGTAGGTGGCTACACCTTC,CASSSPRVGGYTF
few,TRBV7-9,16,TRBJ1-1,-,TGTGCCAGCAGCTTAGCACGCAGTAGCATGAACACTGAAGCTTTCTTT,CASSLARSSMNTEAFF
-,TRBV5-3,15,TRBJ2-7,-,TGTGCCAGCAGCTTGGGAACTAAGCCTACTACAGAGCAGTACTTC,CASSLGTKPTTEQYF
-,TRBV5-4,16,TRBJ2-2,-,TGTGCCAGCAGCCAAGCAGGGACCACAAACACCGGGGAGCTGTTTTTT,CASSQAGTTNTGELFF
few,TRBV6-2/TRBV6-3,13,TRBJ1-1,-,TGTGCCAGCAGTTACTCGATGGGACCTGAAGCTTTCTTT,CASSYSMGPEAFF
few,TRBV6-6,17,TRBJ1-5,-,TGTGCCAGCACTCTGGAAACGGGCCCCTCTACGGAGCAGCCCCAGCATTTT,CASTLETGPSTEQPQHF
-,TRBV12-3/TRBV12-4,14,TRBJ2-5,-,TGTGCCAGCAGTCCGGGCCGAGGGGTCGGGACCCAGTACTTC,CASSPGRGVGTQYF
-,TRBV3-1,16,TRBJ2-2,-,TGTGCCAGCAGCTTCGGGGTAGTCGGGCCCACCGGGGAGCTGTTTTTT,CASSFGVVGPTGELFF
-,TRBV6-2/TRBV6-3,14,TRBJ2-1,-,TGTGCCAGCAGTTACGATAGCGTAGTAAATGAGCAGTTCTTC,CASSYDSVVNEQFF
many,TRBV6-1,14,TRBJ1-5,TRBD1,TGTGCCAGCAGCCCTGGGACAGGGAATCAGCCCCAGCATTTT,CASSPGTGNQPQHF
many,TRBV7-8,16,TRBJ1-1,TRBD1,TGTGCCAGCAGCTCCAGACAGGGGGCTCAAAACACTGAAGCTTTCTTT,CASSSRQGAQNTEAFF
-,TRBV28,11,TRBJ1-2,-,TGTGCCAGCAGTCAGCAACGGGGCTACACCTTC,CASSQQRGYTF
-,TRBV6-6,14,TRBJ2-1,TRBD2,TGTGCCAGCAGTGAGACTAGCCGTTACAATGAGCAGTTCTTC,CASSETSRYNEQFF
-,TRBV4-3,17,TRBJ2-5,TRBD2,TGCGCCAGCAGCCCGGGACTAGCGGGAGGTCACCAAGAGACCCAGTACTTC,CASSPGLAGGHQETQYF
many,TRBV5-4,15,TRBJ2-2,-,TGTGCCAGCAGCTTGGTGGCAGGGACGGTCGGGGAGCTGTTTTTT,CASSLVAGTVGELFF
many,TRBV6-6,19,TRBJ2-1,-,TGTGCCAGCAGTTACTCGAAGGTGAGGCGGACTCTGAGCGACAATGAGCAGTTCTTC,CASSYSKVRRTLSDNEQFF
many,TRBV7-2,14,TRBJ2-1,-,TGTGCCAGCAGCGGGGGGGCTAGAGGCGATGAGCAGTTCTTC,CASSGGARGDEQFF
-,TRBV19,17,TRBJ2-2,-,TGTGCCACCTGCGATGCGGGGTGGGGGACCACTACCGGGGAGCTGTTTTTT,CATCDAGWGTTTGELFF
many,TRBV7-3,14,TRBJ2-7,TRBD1,TGTGCCAGCAGCCCCACAGGGGACCCCTACGAGCAGTACTTC,CASSPTGDPYEQYF
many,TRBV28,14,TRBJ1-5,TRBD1,TGTGCCAGCAGTTCCTGGACAGGGAGGCAGCCCCAGCATTTT,CASSSWTGRQPQHF
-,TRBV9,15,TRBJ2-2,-,TGTGCCAGCAGCCCACACCTACGGAACACCGGGGAGCTGTTTTTT,CASSPHLRNTGELFF
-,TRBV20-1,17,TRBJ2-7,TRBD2,TGCAGTGCTAGAGATATTCGACTAGCGGGAGACCTGTACGAGCAGTACTTC,CSARDIRLAGDLYEQYF
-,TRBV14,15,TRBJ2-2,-,TGTGCCAGCAGCCGGACAGTCCAAGGGACCGGGGAGCTGTTTTTT,CASSRTVQGTGELFF
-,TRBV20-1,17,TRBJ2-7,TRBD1,TGCAGTGCTAGAGACCACGAAAGGACAGGATTTCTCTACGAGCAGTACTTC,CSARDHERTGFLYEQYF
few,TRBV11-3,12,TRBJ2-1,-,TGTGCCAGCAGCTTAGATCTGGGGGAGCAGTTCTTC,CASSLDLGEQFF
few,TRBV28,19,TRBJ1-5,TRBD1,TGTGCCAGCAGGGACGGGACAGGAGTTGGACCCACAAGGAATCAGCCCCAGCATTTT,CASRDGTGVGPTRNQPQHF
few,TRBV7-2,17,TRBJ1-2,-,TGTGCCAGCAGCTTAGCGGGACGGACACCGCCTAACTATGGCTACACCTTC,CASSLAGRTPPNYGYTF
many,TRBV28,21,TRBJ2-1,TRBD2,TGTGCCAGCAGTTCCTTTATTGGAGGGAGGGCTAGCGGGAGCTCCTACAATGAGCAGTTCTTC,CASSSFIGGRASGSSYNEQFF
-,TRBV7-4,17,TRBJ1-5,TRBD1,TGTGCCAGCAGCTTAGCTGGGACAGGTATTAGCAATCAGCCCCAGCATTTT,CASSLAGTGISNQPQHF
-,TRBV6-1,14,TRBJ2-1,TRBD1,TGTGCCAGCAGTGGACAGGGGGTTTTCAATGAGCAGTTCTTC,CASSGQGVFNEQFF
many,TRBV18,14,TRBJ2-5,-,TGTGCCAGCTCACCGGGAAGGGCCCCAGAGACCCAGTACTTC,CASSPGRAPETQYF
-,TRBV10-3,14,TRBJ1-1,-,TGTGCCAGCCAGGTGTTGACAGGGAACACTGAAGCTTTCTTT,CASQVLTGNTEAFF
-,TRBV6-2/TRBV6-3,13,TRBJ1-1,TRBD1,TGTGCCAGCAGTTACTCGCAGGGGGCCGGAGCTTTCTTT,CASSYSQGAGAFF
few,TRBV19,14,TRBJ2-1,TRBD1,TGTGCCAGTAGTTCTGGGACAGGGAGTTTTGAGCAGTTCTTC,CASSSGTGSFEQFF
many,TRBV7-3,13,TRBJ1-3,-,TGTGCCAGCAGCTTGAATCACGGAAACACCATATATTTT,CASSLNHGNTIYF
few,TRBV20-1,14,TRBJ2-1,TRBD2,TGCAGTGCTAGTGGGGGCGGTAGCGGGATCGGGCAGTTCTTC,CSASGGGSGIGQFF
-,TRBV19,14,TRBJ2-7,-,TGTGCCAGTAGACCTTTCAGGGATTCCTACGAGCAGTACTTC,CASRPFRDSYEQYF